These 25 T cell receptor beta chains originate from one sample sequenced in a study of PD-L1 blockade in urothelial cancer. Time point defined: peripheral blood 6 weeks after treatment start. Using immunoSEQ multiplex PCR, the repertoire was profiled, and TCRdb retains in-frame clones only, with some absent. The sample yields about 30,000 clones, about nine tenths seen once. The input for sequencing was PBMCs, taken around atezolizumab (anti-PD-L1) treatment. All receptors derive from an elderly man with urothelial cancer.

V and J are TRBV11-3 and TRBJ2-1; 9 nucleotides agree with TRBD2. CDR3 size: 16 residues. V was clipped by 0 bases and J by 8 bases; unmatched bases: 8. The germline V gene encodes CDR1 SGHNT and CDR2 YENEEA. The CDR3 bases are TGTGCCAGCAGCTTAGACGCGGGACTAGCTCGCGATGAGCAGTTCTTC. Protein sequence: CASSLDAGLARDEQFF.

The J gene is TRBJ1-2, the V gene TRBV28; TRBD1 matches 7 bases. This CDR3 has 13 amino acids. Germline CDR1 is MDHEN and CDR2 is SYDVKM. Trimming removed 10 bases from V and 0 bases from J; junction bases left unmatched: 5. Here the CDR3 DNA reads TGTGCCAACCGGGACAGCTCTAACTATGGCTACACCTTC. Amino acid sequence: CANRDSSNYGYTF.

The chain carries TRBV4-2 and TRBJ2-1; TRBD2 matches 7 bases. CDR1 and CDR2 (germline): LGHNA, YNFKEQ. Trimming at V came to 0 bases and at J to 5 bases, leaving 7 bases not matched to a gene. The CDR3 contains 16 residues. This CDR3 reads CASSQEGGREHNEQFF. CDR3 DNA: TGTGCCAGCAGCCAAGAAGGAGGGCGGGAGCACAATGAGCAGTTCTTC.

The chain has TRBV5-8 and TRBJ2-1; 13 nucleotides align to TRBD2. The CDR3 totals 16 residues. CDR1 and CDR2 from the germline V gene are SGHTS and YDEGEE. Trimming cost V 4 bases and J 3 bases; bases outside gene matches: 4. CDR3 protein: CASSPGTSGVYNEQFF. The CDR3 region has the DNA TGTGCCAGCAGCCCCGGGACTAGCGGGGTCTACAATGAGCAGTTCTTC. The full variable domain, rest sourced from reference TRBV5-8 and TRBJ2-1, is EAGVTQSPTHLIKTRGQQATLRCSPISGHTSVYWYQQALGLGLQFLLWYDEGEERNRGNFPPRFSGRQFPNYSSELNVNALELEDSALYLCASSPGTSGVYNEQFFGPGTRLTVL.

The chain is built from TRBV29-1 and TRBJ2-7; weak D call: TRBD2 (5 bases). The CDR3 consists of 10 residues. Germline V gene sequence: CDR1 SQVTM, CDR2 ANQGSEA. V lost 7 bases and J 6 bases, leaving 10 bases between the germline ends. CDR3 sequence (DNA): TGCAGCGCACGGACTCGCGAGCAGTACTTC. Translating it yields CSARTREQYF.

The chain is built from TRBV29-1 and TRBJ1-5; perhaps TRBD1 as D (5 bases). There are 13 residues in the CDR3. Germline CDR1 reads SQVTM; CDR2 reads ANQGSEA. Trimming pared 7 bases from V and 5 bases from J, leaving 15 bases between. DNA for the CDR3: TGCAGCGCTCAGGGACGGGGGGATCAGCCCCAGCATTTT. Its protein is CSAQGRGDQPQHF.

This clone was detected a few times. The chain recombines TRBV20-1 with TRBJ2-7, with a possible D match to TRBD2 (5 bases). Per germline, CDR1 DFQATT and CDR2 SNEGSKA (reference sequence). V was shortened by 3 bases and J by 3 bases, with 6 bases between the two germline ends. CDR3 length: 11 residues. The CDR3 region has the DNA TGCAGTGCTAGGGAGGTCTACGAGCAGTACTTC. This encodes CSAREVYEQYF.

The chain combines TRBV6-5 with TRBJ2-1; 9 bases map to TRBD2. V lost 2 bases to trimming and J lost 9 bases; unmatched junction nucleotides: 2. Germline V CDR1 and CDR2: MNHEY, SVGAGI. The CDR3 has 13 residues. This CDR3 is CASSYAGGIEQFF. The CDR3 nucleotides are TGTGCCAGCAGTTACGCGGGAGGGATTGAGCAGTTCTTC.

This chain connects TRBV10-2 to TRBJ2-3, with 8 nucleotides matching TRBD2. The germline CDR1 and CDR2 sequences are WSHSY and SAAADI. This CDR3 region has 15 residues. J lost 7 bases, V lost 3 bases, and 9 bases had no gene match. CDR3 nucleotide sequence: TGCGCCAGCAGTGATCAGGCTAGCGGGTCGAATACGCAGTATTTT. Amino acids: CASSDQASGSNTQYF.

The rearrangement uses TRBV29-1 and TRBJ2-1; tentatively, D is TRBD2 (5 bases). In germline, CDR1 is SQVTM, CDR2 ANQGSEA. V was cut by 4 bases and J by 0 bases, with 13 bases left in between. This CDR3 contains 15 residues. CDR3 coding DNA: TGCAGCGTTGTGAGAGGGTTGAGCTCCTACAATGAGCAGTTCTTC. Translating gives CSVVRGLSSYNEQFF.

The chain couples TRBV5-1 to TRBJ1-2, with a weak D call TRBD1 (6 bases). Trimming removed 4 bases from V and 8 bases from J, with 21 bases in between. CDR1 and CDR2 from the germline V gene are SGHRS and YFSETQ. This CDR3 region has 15 residues. The CDR3 DNA is TGCGCCAGCAGCCTGGGCGGGGGGGGCAATGACGGCTACACCTTC. It is translated as CASSLGGGGNDGYTF. Complete variable domain (other parts from reference TRBV5-1 and TRBJ1-2): KAGVTQTPRYLIKTRGQQVTLSCSPISGHRSVSWYQQTPGQGLQFLFEYFSETQRNKGNFPGRFSGRQFSNSRSEMNVSTLELGDSALYLCASSLGGGGNDGYTFGSGTRLTVV.

The chain recombines TRBV7-9 with TRBJ2-7; 8 bases match TRBD1. The CDR3 has 14 residues. The germline V gene encodes CDR1 SEHNR and CDR2 FQNEAQ (reference sequence). Germline trimming cut 3 bases from V and 2 bases from J; bases unmatched to any gene: 3. CDR3 protein: CASSFRDRTYEQYF. CDR3 DNA sequence: TGTGCCAGCAGCTTCCGGGACAGGACCTACGAGCAGTACTTC. Looking up the rest from reference TRBV7-9 and TRBJ2-7 gives the full variable domain: DTGVSQNPRHKITKRGQNVTFRCDPISEHNRLYWYRQTLGQGPEFLTYFQNEAQLEKSRLLSDRFSAERPKGSFSTLEIQRTEQGDSAMYLCASSFRDRTYEQYFGPGTRLTVT.

The V and J genes are TRBV5-6 and TRBJ2-7; D is perhaps TRBD1 (5 bases). Trimming took 4 bases from V and 0 from J, leaving 14 bases between them. Germline loops: CDR1 SGHDT, CDR2 YYEEEE. The CDR3 totals 15 residues. The CDR3 spells CASSAFQGNSYEQYF. CDR3 coding DNA: TGTGCCAGCAGCGCCTTTCAGGGAAACTCCTACGAGCAGTACTTC.

This chain joins TRBV11-3 and TRBJ2-1; TRBD1 might be the D (5 bases). Germline values: CDR1 SGHNT, CDR2 YENEEA. With 2 bases removed from V and 3 bases from J, the gap between germline ends came to 11 bases. The CDR3 length is 15 residues. The CDR3 coding sequence is TGTGCCAGCAGCTTATCCCAGGGCCTCTACAATGAGCAGTTCTTC. This gives the protein CASSLSQGLYNEQFF.

The chain combines TRBV5-6 with TRBJ1-2, with D perhaps matching TRBD1 (6 bases). V dropped 1 base and J dropped 12 bases, with 25 bases sitting between them. This CDR3 spans 16 amino acids. Germline CDR1 SGHDT, CDR2 YYEEEE. CDR3 in DNA: TGTGCCAGCAGCTTGAGAGCTCTGGCAGGGGCAATAGGTAACACCTTC. Protein: CASSLRALAGAIGNTF. Looking up the rest from reference TRBV5-6 and TRBJ1-2 gives the full variable domain: DAGVTQSPTHLIKTRGQQVTLRCSPKSGHDTVSWYQQALGQGPQFIFQYYEEEERQRGNFPDRFSGHQFPNYSSELNVNALLLGDSALYLCASSLRALAGAIGNTFGSGTRLTVV.

The genes are TRBV5-4 and TRBJ2-5, with D possibly matching TRBD2 (6 bases). The CDR3 has 13 residues. The germline V gene encodes CDR1 SGHNT and CDR2 YYREEE (reference sequence). The V end lost 1 base, the J end lost 5 bases, and 9 bases lay between the germline ends. The CDR3 region is CASSLISGETQYF. DNA of the CDR3: TGTGCCAGCAGCTTGATAAGCGGGGAGACCCAGTACTTC.

As DNA, the CDR3 is TGTGCCAGCAGTTTACGGGGGGGACAGTACCGCTACGAGCAGTACTTC. Residues: CASSLRGGQYRYEQYF. The gene calls are TRBV28 and TRBJ2-7; D might be TRBD2 (8 bases). CDR3 length equals 16 residues. Deletions cut 2 bases from V and 3 bases from J, with 17 bases between. Per the germline V gene, CDR1 is MDHEN and CDR2 is SYDVKM. The variable domain in full, with the rest retrieved from reference TRBV28 and TRBJ2-7, is DVKVTQSSRYLVKRTGEKVFLECVQDMDHENMFWYRQDPGLGLRLIYFSYDVKMKEKGDIPEGYSVSREKKERFSLILESASTNQTSMYLCASSLRGGQYRYEQYFGPGTRLTVT.

This chain uses TRBV27 with TRBJ2-1; 7 bases fit TRBD2. J was trimmed by 0 bases and V by 1 base; bases with no gene match: 3. The CDR3 runs 16 residues. Germline CDR1 and CDR2: MNHEY and SMNVEV (reference sequence). CDR3 sequence reads: CASSLWGGSSYNEQFF. CDR3 nucleotides: TGTGCCAGCAGTTTATGGGGGGGGAGCTCCTACAATGAGCAGTTCTTC.

In this sample, this clone turned up once. V usage is TRBV4-1 and J usage is TRBJ1-3, with D possibly TRBD1 on 5 matching bases. The germline V gene encodes CDR1 MGHRA and CDR2 YSYEKL. The CDR3 has 16 residues. V was cut by 0 bases and J by 8 bases, with 17 bases left in between. The CDR3 DNA follows: TGCGCCAGCAGCCAAGAGGGGGGGTCTACGTCGGACACCATATATTTT. Amino acid sequence: CASSQEGGSTSDTIYF.

V and J are TRBV4-3 and TRBJ2-7, with TRBD2 matching over 11 bases. Germline V CDR1 and CDR2: LGHNA, YSLEER. The CDR3 is 15 residues long. The trim removed 3 bases at V and 2 bases at J, leaving 3 bases unmatched. CDR3 region: CASSHLAGGTYEQYF. CDR3 DNA: TGCGCCAGCAGCCACCTAGCGGGAGGAACCTACGAGCAGTACTTC.

V usage is TRBV4-1 and J usage is TRBJ1-3; 9 bases line up with TRBD1. The CDR3 is made up of 16 amino acids. In germline, CDR1 is MGHRA, CDR2 YSYEKL. After removal of 4 bases from V and 7 bases from J, the junction contained 11 bases not matched to a gene. CDR3 nucleotides: TGCGCCAGCAGCCCCGGCGGCCGGGACAGGGCGAACACCATATATTTT. It is translated as CASSPGGRDRANTIYF.

The rearrangement links TRBV10-2 to TRBJ2-2, with 10 positions matching TRBD2. This CDR3 has 14 amino acids. The germline CDR1 and CDR2 sequences are WSHSY and SAAADI. Germline trimming cut 11 bases from V and 0 bases from J; bases unmatched to any gene: 3. The CDR3 protein is CAVLAGANTGELFF. As DNA, the CDR3 is TGCGCCGTCCTAGCGGGAGCGAACACCGGGGAGCTGTTTTTT.

This chain uses TRBV19 with TRBJ2-1; TRBD2 agrees at 8 bases. This CDR3 contains 15 residues. CDR1 and CDR2 (germline): LNHDA, SQIVND (reference sequence). J lost 7 bases, V lost 1 base, and 6 bases had no gene match. The CDR3 nucleotides are TGTGCCAGTAGTATAGGAGGGACTAGGGGGAATGAGCAGTTCTTC. It is translated as CASSIGGTRGNEQFF.

The chain recombines TRBV5-1 with TRBJ2-1, with TRBD2 matching 11 bases. The CDR3 runs to 15 residues. Germline loops: CDR1 SGHRS, CDR2 YFSETQ. The ends lost 6 bases at V and 5 bases at J; junction bases unmatched: 7. Here the CDR3 reads CASTSTSGDNNEQFF. CDR3 DNA: TGCGCCAGCACTTCGACTAGCGGGGACAACAATGAGCAGTTCTTC.

The gene calls are TRBV10-3 and TRBJ2-7; D uncertain. CDR3 length equals 13 residues. With 4 bases removed from V and 0 bases from J, the gap between germline ends came to 7 bases. Per the germline V gene, CDR1 is ENHRY and CDR2 is SYGVKD. The CDR3 region is CAISGAGSYEQYF. The CDR3 nucleotides read TGTGCCATCAGTGGGGCCGGCTCCTACGAGCAGTACTTC.